Listed below are T cell receptor beta chains from one sample, sequenced in a study of T cell changes during pregnancy in multiple sclerosis. The data were produced by immunoSEQ multiplex PCR, yet TCRdb's version contains in-frame clones alone and is incomplete. The table includes about 42,000 clones, about 96% detected once. The sequencing used peripheral blood, collected in the second trimester of pregnancy. The receptors here all came from a female donor with multiple sclerosis, enrolled in a pregnancy study. Both conserved end residues are part of each CDR3. The order of the fields is CDR3 length, clone size, V gene, J gene, CDR3 protein. A row's size may be missing; if present it is once, few, many or a size class.

15,NA,TRBV10-3,TRBJ2-7,CAISETGQSSYEQYF
14,once,TRBV9,TRBJ2-5,CASSVSGGAETQYF
13,NA,TRBV6-1,TRBJ1-5,CASSGSQHQPQHF
15,NA,TRBV18,TRBJ2-3,CASSPGLADTDTQYF
15,NA,TRBV6-6,TRBJ1-1,CASSVPREGYREAFF
15,NA,TRBV11-2,TRBJ2-5,CASSLEPSGRETQYF
14,NA,TRBV28,TRBJ1-2,CASSLGGAGYGYTF
15,NA,TRBV11-2,TRBJ2-3,CASSLGLSSTDTQYF
21,NA,TRBV19,TRBJ1-6,CASSGDQVGTGLSSYNSPLHF
12,NA,TRBV5-1,TRBJ2-5,CASSLLRETQYF
15,NA,TRBV15,TRBJ2-3,CATSSKGDGTDTQYF
16,NA,TRBV6-6,TRBJ1-2,CASSYVRDRGVYGYTF
15,NA,TRBV7-3,TRBJ2-3,CASSLRGSGTDTQYF
16,NA,TRBV5-1,TRBJ2-3,CASSSRPGQTTDTQYF
15,NA,TRBV19,TRBJ2-7,CASSIGTTPSYEQYF
16,NA,TRBV5-5,TRBJ1-3,CASSLGMTGIGNTIYF
13,few,TRBV4-2,TRBJ2-7,CASSRDISYEQYF
12,NA,TRBV29-1,TRBJ2-3,CSASLATDTQYF
14,NA,TRBV7-3,TRBJ2-7,CASSFSGASNEQYF
13,NA,TRBV5-4,TRBJ1-2,CASSAGAQGFYTF
16,NA,TRBV25-1,TRBJ2-1,CASSEWSGTLVDEQFF
14,NA,TRBV5-1,TRBJ2-3,CASSVGQSTDTQYF
15,once,TRBV7-6,TRBJ2-2,CASTSAGGNTGELFF
11,once,TRBV2,TRBJ2-1,CASSVKAEQFF
15,NA,TRBV27,TRBJ2-7,CASSLGWEGTYEQYF
16,NA,TRBV6-1,TRBJ2-7,CASSARGGTGDYEQYF
12,NA,TRBV30,TRBJ2-7,CAWSVRGGRPIF
14,NA,TRBV7-3,TRBJ1-6,CASSFGHVNSPLHF
13,NA,TRBV13,TRBJ2-7,CASSTLGAYEQYF
15,once,TRBV9,TRBJ1-5,CASSVGQGADQPQHF
14,NA,TRBV10-3,TRBJ1-1,CAINTGRGSLEAFF
15,NA,TRBV6-1,TRBJ1-1,CASSGVGQGGTEAFF
13,medium-sized,TRBV6-6,TRBJ2-7,CASNSGEAYEQYF
17,NA,TRBV9,TRBJ2-5,CASSVGGGLAGGETQYF
13,NA,TRBV5-4,TRBJ2-7,CASSLGSSYEQYF
15,NA,TRBV5-5,TRBJ2-7,CASSPDRALAYEQYF
17,NA,TRBV18,TRBJ1-6,CASSLLPDRAENSPLHF
14,NA,TRBV9,TRBJ2-5,CASSVARGRETQYF
19,NA,TRBV5-1,TRBJ2-2,CASTPRASGARWRPGELFF
18,NA,TRBV28,TRBJ1-2,CASSPTGGLSLGGYGYTF
15,NA,TRBV5-1,TRBJ2-7,CASSTSRDRGYEQYF
17,once,TRBV19,TRBJ2-1,CASTGGKVLAGDGEQFF